This record concerns one T cell receptor (beta chain) sequence. Its antigen is as yet unknown. Other DNA sequences in this specimen translate into the identical CDR3. Libraries were prepared by immunoSEQ multiplex PCR; TCRdb keeps only in-frame clonotypes and omits some of them. The table has 110,000 or so clones, approximately 90% seen once; the top ten hold 4.5%. Germline CDR1 reads SQVTM; CDR2 reads ANQGSEA. The CDR3 sequence is 11 residues long. V gave up 4 bases and J gave up 5 bases, with 8 bases separating them. These data come from a study of T cell responses to AZD1222 COVID-19 vaccine. Findings of the study overall: Spike was spanned by vaccine-associated CD4 TCRs, which were dominant at 160-218 and 743-854.

The sample in question was peripheral blood, obtained on day 0 of AZD1222 vaccination. The clonotype comes from an adult in good health. This chain uses TRBV29-1 with TRBJ2-5; D call uncertain. The CDR3 nucleotides are TGCAGCGTTGTGGTAGGGGAGACCCAGTACTTC. Amino acids: CSVVVGETQYF.